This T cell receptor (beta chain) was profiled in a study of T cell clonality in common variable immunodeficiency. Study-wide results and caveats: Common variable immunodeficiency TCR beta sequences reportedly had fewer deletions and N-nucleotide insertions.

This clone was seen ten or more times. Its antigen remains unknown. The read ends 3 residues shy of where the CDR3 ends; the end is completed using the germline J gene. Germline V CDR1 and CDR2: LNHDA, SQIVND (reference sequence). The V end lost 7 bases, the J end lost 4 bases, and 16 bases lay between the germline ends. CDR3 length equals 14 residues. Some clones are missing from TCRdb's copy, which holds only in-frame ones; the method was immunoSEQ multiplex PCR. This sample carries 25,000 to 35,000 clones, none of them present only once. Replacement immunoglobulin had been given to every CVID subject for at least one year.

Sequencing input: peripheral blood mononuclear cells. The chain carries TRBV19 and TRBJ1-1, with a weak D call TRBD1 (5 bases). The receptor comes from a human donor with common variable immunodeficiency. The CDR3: CASIPRGARTEAFF. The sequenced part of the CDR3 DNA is TGTGCCAGTATCCCTAGAGGGGCGCGCACTGAA.